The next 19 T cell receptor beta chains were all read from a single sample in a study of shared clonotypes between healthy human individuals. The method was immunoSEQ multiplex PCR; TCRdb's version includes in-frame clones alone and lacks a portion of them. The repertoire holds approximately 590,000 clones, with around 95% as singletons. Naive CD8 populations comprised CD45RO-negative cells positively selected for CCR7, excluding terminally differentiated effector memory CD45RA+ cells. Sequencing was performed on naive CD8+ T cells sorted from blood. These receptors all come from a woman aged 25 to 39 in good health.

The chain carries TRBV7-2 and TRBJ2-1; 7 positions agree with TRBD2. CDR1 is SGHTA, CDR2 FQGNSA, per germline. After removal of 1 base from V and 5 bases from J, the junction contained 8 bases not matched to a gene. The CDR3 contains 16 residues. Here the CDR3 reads CASSLGAGAYNNEQFF. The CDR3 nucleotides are TGTGCCAGCAGCTTAGGTGCGGGAGCTTACAACAATGAGCAGTTCTTC.

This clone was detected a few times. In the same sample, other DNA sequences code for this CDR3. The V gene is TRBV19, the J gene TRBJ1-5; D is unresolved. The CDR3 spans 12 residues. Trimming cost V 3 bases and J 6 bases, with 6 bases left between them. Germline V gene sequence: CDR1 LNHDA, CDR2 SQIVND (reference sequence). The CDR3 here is CASSIVSQPQHF. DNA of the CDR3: TGTGCCAGTAGTATTGTTAGTCAGCCCCAGCATTTT.

Here the CDR3 DNA reads TGTGCCAGCAGCGCCAGACAGGGGGCGGGGGAAAAACTGTTTTTT. Its translation: CASSARQGAGEKLFF. The rearrangement joins TRBV9 to TRBJ1-4; the match to TRBD1 covers 10 bases. Germline CDR1 and CDR2: SGDLS and YYNGEE. V gave up 3 bases and J gave up 8 bases; unmatched junction bases: 7. The CDR3 length is 15 residues.

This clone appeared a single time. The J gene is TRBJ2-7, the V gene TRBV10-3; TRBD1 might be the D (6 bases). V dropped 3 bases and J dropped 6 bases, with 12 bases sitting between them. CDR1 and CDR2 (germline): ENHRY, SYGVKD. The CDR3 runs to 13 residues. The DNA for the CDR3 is TGTGCCATCAGTGAAAACCCAGGGGTCGAGCAGTACTTC. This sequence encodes CAISENPGVEQYF.

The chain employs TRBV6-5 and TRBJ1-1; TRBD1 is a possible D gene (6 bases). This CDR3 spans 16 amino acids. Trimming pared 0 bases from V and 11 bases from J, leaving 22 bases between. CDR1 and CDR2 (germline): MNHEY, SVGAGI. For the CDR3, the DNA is TGTGCCAGCAGTTACTCGAGTTCCGGGACACCTTTTAGGGCTTTCTTT. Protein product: CASSYSSSGTPFRAFF.

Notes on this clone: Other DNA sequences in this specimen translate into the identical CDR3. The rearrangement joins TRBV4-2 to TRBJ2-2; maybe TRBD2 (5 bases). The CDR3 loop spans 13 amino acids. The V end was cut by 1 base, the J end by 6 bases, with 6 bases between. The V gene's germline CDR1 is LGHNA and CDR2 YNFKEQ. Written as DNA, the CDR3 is TGTGCCAGCAGCCAAGTGGAGGCCGGGGAGCTGTTTTTT. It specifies CASSQVEAGELFF.

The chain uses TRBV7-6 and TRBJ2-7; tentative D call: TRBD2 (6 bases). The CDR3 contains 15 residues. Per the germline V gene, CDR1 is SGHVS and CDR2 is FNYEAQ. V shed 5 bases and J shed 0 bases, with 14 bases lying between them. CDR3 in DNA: TGTGCCAGCAGCCTCCGACTAGAGACCTCCTACGAGCAGTACTTC. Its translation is CASSLRLETSYEQYF.

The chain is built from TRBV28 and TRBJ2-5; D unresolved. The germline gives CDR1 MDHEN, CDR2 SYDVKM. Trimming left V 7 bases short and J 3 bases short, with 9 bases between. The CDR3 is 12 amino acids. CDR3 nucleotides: TGTGCCAGCATGGGCCTTAAAGAGACCCAGTACTTC. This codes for CASMGLKETQYF.

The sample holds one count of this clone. DNA of the CDR3: TGTGCCACCAGCGAGAGGGGAGGGATCTATGGCTACACCTTC. Protein sequence: CATSERGGIYGYTF. The gene calls are TRBV15 and TRBJ1-2, with a possible D match to TRBD1 (5 bases). The V end was cut by 5 bases, the J end by 4 bases, with 14 bases between. Germline CDR1 LNHNV, CDR2 YYDKDF (reference sequence). The CDR3 length is 14 residues.

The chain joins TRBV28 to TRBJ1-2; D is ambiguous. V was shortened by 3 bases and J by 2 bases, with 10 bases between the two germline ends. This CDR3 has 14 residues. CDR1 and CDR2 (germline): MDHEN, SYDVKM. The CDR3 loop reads CASSFPSSNYGYTF. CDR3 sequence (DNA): TGTGCCAGCAGTTTTCCCAGCTCCAACTATGGCTACACCTTC.

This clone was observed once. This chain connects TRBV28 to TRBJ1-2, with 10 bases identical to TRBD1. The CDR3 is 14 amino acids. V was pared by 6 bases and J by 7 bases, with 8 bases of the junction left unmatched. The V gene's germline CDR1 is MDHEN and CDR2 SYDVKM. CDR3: CASSGRQGAGGYTF. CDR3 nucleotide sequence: TGTGCCAGCAGCGGGCGACAGGGGGCGGGTGGCTACACCTTC.

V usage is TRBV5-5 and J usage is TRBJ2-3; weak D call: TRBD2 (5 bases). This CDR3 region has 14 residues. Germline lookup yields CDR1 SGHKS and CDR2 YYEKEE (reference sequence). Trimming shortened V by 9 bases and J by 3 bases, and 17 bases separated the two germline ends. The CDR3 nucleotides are TGTGCCAACCCTGGCCAGAGAGGGACAGATACGCAGTATTTT. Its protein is CANPGQRGTDTQYF.

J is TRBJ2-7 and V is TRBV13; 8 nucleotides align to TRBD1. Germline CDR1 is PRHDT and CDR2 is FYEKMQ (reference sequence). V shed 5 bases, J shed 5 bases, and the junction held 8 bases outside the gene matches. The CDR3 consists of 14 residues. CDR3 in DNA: TGTGCCAGCAGCCCTATGGACAGGGCCGACGAGCAGTACTTC. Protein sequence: CASSPMDRADEQYF.

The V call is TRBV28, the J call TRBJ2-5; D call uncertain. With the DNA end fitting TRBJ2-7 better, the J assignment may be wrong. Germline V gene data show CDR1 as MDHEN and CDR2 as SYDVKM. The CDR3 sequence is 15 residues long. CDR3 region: CASTPSRKDAYEQYF. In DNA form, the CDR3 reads TGTGCCAGCACCCCTTCCCGGAAAGACGCGTACGAGCAGTACTTC.

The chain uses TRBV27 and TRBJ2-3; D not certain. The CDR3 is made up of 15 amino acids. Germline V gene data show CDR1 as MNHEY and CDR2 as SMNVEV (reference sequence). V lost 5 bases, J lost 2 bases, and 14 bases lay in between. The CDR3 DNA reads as TGTGCCAGCAGTCCAGACATGGTAGCCACAGATACGCAGTATTTT. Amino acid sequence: CASSPDMVATDTQYF.

The CDR3 spells CASSPRPGRQETQYF. CDR3 nucleotides: TGTGCCAGCAGCCCAAGACCGGGACGGCAAGAGACCCAGTACTTC. V and J are TRBV7-7 and TRBJ2-5; D assignment may be TRBD1 or TRBD2 (5 bases each). Germline lookup yields CDR1 SSHAT and CDR2 FNYEAQ (reference sequence). Trimming cost V 5 bases and J 2 bases, with 15 bases left between them. CDR3 length: 15 residues. The complete variable domain, with remaining parts taken from reference TRBV7-7 and TRBJ2-5, reads GAGVSQSPRYKVTKRGQDVTLRCDPISSHATLYWYQQALGQGPEFLTYFNYEAQPDKSGLPSDRFSAERPEGSISTLTIQRTEQRDSAMYRCASSPRPGRQETQYFGPGTRLLVL.

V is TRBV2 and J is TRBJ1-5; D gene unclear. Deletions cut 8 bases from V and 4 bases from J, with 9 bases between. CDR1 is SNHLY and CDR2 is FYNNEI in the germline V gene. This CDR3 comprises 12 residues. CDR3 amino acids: CASHGPNQPQHF. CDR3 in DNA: TGTGCCAGCCATGGACCGAATCAGCCCCAGCATTTT.

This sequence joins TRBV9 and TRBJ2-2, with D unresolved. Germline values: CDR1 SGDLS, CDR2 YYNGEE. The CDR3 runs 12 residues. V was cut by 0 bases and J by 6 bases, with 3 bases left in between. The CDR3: CASSVDAGELFF. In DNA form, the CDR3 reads TGTGCCAGCAGCGTAGATGCCGGGGAGCTGTTTTTT.

The CDR3 here is CASSIGVGASTDTQYF. As DNA, the CDR3 is TGTGCCAGTAGTATAGGGGTTGGGGCATCAACAGATACGCAGTATTTT. This rearrangement joins TRBV19 to TRBJ2-3, with a tentative D call TRBD1 (5 bases). In germline, CDR1 is LNHDA, CDR2 SQIVND (reference sequence). CDR3 size: 16 residues. The germline V and J ends were trimmed by 1 base and 3 bases, with 14 bases remaining between them.